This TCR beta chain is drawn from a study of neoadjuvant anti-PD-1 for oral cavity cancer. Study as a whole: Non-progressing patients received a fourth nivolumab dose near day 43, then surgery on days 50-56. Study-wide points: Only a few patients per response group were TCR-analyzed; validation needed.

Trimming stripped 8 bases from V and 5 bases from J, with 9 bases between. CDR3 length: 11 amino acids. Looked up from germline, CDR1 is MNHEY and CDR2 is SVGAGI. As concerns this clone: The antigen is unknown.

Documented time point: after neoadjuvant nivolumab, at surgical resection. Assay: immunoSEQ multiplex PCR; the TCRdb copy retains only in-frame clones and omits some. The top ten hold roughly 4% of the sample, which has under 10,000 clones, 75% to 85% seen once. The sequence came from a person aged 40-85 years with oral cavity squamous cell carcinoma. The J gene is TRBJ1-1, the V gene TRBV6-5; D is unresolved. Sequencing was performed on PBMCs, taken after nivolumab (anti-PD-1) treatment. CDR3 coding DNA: TGTGCCAGCGGATTGGCAACTGAAGCTTTCTTT. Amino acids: CASGLATEAFF.